This T cell receptor beta chain was sequenced for a study of blood T cell repertoires in COVID-19. Study at large: Sources were T cells, B-cell-depleted T cells, or PBMCs; the material itself was cDNA or gDNA.

This clone was counted only a few times. The germline CDR1 and CDR2 sequences are MNHEY and SVGEGT. The CDR3 extends over 15 amino acids. After removal of 6 bases from V and 7 bases from J, the junction contained 13 bases not matched to a gene. This table comes from immunoSEQ multiplex PCR, and its TCRdb copy is limited to in-frame clones, with some not included. Among about 150,000 clones listed, around 90% were seen once. The receptor was isolated from a woman between 50 and 59 years old with acute or convalescent COVID-19. J is TRBJ1-2 and V is TRBV6-2 or TRBV6-3, with 8 bases that match TRBD1. Sequences were obtained from peripheral blood. The CDR3 nucleotides are TGTGCCAGCAGCCTACTCGGACAGGGAACAGGTGGCTACACCTTC. This encodes CASSLLGQGTGGYTF.